This T cell receptor beta chain was profiled in a study of T cell changes during pregnancy in multiple sclerosis. The protocol was immunoSEQ multiplex PCR, while the TCRdb copy is restricted to in-frame clones and leaves out a portion. The sample includes about 86,000 clones, 80% to 95% seen only once; the top ten take around 1.7%. V was trimmed by 6 bases and J by 6 bases, leaving 15 bases between them. The CDR3 has 14 amino acids. Germline V lookup: CDR1 PRHDT, CDR2 FYEKMQ (reference sequence). The chain employs TRBV13 and TRBJ1-5, with a tentative D call TRBD1 (6 bases). Sequences were derived from peripheral blood, sampled in the first trimester of pregnancy. The sequence derives from a female donor in good health, enrolled as a control in a pregnancy study. The CDR3 sequence: CASSERGGGQPQHF. In DNA form, the CDR3 reads TGTGCCAGCAGTGAAAGGGGGGGAGGTCAGCCCCAGCATTTT.